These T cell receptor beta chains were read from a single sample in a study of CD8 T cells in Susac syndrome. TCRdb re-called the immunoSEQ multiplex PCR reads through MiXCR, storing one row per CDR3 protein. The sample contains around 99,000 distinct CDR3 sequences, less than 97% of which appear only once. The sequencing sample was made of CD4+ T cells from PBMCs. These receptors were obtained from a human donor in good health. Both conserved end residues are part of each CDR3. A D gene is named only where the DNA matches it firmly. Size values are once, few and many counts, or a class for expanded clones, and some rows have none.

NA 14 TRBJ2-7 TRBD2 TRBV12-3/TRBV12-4 CASSFWRESYEQYF TGTGCCAGCAGTTTCTGGCGGGAGTCCTACGAGCAGTACTTC
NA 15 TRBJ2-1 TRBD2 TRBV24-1 CATSDSGLAANEQFF TGTGCCACCAGTGATTCCGGACTAGCGGCGAATGAGCAGTTCTTC
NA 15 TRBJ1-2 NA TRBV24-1 CATSVLKGRGYGYTF TGTGCCACCAGTGTGTTGAAGGGTCGGGGCTATGGCTACACCTTC
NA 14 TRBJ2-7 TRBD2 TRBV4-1 CASSQETSGVRQYF TGCGCCAGCAGCCAAGAAACTAGCGGTGTTAGGCAGTACTTC
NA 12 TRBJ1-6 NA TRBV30 CAWSPGGTPLHF TGTGCCTGGAGTCCCGGGGGGACACCCCTCCACTTT
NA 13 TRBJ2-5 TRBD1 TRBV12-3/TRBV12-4 CASSPGTAETQYF TGTGCCAGCAGTCCTGGGACAGCGGAGACCCAGTACTTC
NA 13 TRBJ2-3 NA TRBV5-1 CASRPDSTDTQYF TGCGCCAGCAGGCCGGACAGCACAGATACGCAGTATTTT
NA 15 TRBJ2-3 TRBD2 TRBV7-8 CASSFSGQREDTQYF TGTGCCAGCAGCTTTAGCGGGCAAAGGGAGGACACGCAGTATTTT
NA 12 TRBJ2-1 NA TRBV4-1 CASSHVYDEQFF TGCGCCAGCAGCCATGTTTACGATGAGCAGTTCTTC
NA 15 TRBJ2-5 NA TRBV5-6 CASSPGAGYQETQYF TGTGCCAGCAGCCCCGGTGCAGGGTACCAAGAGACCCAGTACTTC
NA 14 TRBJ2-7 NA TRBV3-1 CASSQDFRQTALYF TGTGCCAGCAGCCAAGACTTCCGCCAGACAGCCCTATACTTC
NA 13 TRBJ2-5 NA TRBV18 CASSGDAGETQYF TGTGCCAGCTCAGGCGACGCGGGGGAGACCCAGTACTTC
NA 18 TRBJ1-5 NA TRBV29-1 CSVGGGSTRFDGNQPQHF TGCAGCGTTGGGGGTGGGTCGACACGGTTTGACGGTAATCAGCCCCAGCATTTT
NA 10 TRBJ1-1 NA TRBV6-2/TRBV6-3 CATRGNEAFF TGTGCCACTAGAGGAAATGAAGCTTTCTTT
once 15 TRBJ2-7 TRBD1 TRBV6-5 CASARQGMSNYEQYF TGTGCCAGCGCAAGACAGGGGATGAGTAACTACGAGCAGTACTTC
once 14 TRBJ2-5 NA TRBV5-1 CASKETGTQETQYF TGCGCCAGCAAAGAGACCGGGACGCAAGAGACCCAGTACTTC
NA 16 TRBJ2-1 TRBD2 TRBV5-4 CASSSLAGISYNEQFF TGTGCCAGCAGCTCCCTAGCGGGGATCTCCTACAATGAGCAGTTCTTC
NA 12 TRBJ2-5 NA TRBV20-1 CSARLGRETQYF TGCAGTGCTAGACTAGGGCGGGAGACCCAGTACTTC
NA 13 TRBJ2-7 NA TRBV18 CASLSGEDHEQYF TGTGCCAGCCTCTCAGGGGAGGACCACGAGCAGTACTTC
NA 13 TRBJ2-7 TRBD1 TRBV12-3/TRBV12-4 CASRGQGKDEQYF TGTGCCAGCCGGGGACAGGGGAAGGACGAGCAGTACTTC
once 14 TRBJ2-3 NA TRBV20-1 CSARRGGLTDTQYF TGCAGTGCCCGGCGAGGCGGGTTAACAGATACGCAGTATTTT
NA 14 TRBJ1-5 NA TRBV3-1 CASSRGEQNQPQHF TGTGCCAGCAGCCGAGGGGAACAGAATCAGCCCCAGCATTTT
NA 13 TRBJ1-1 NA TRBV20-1 CSARGSMNTEAFF TGCAGTGCTAGGGGCAGCATGAACACTGAAGCTTTCTTT